This T cell receptor (beta chain) appears in the sequencing data of a study of control samples from healthy donors and cancer patients. The CDR3 runs to 13 residues. CDR1 is KGHSH, CDR2 LQKENI, per germline. The V and J ends lost 6 bases and 6 bases respectively, with 14 bases between them. Method: immunoSEQ multiplex PCR; TCRdb's copy keeps in-frame clones and lacks some. Of tens of thousands of clones in the sample, approximately 89% were seen once. The sequence came from a man aged 35-49 years with colorectal cancer. Sequenced material: PBMCs. The V gene is TRBV18, the J gene TRBJ1-1; D is perhaps TRBD1 (6 bases). DNA for the CDR3: TGTGCCAGCTCCCTGGGGGCGACCGCTGAAGCTTTCTTT. Protein sequence: CASSLGATAEAFF.